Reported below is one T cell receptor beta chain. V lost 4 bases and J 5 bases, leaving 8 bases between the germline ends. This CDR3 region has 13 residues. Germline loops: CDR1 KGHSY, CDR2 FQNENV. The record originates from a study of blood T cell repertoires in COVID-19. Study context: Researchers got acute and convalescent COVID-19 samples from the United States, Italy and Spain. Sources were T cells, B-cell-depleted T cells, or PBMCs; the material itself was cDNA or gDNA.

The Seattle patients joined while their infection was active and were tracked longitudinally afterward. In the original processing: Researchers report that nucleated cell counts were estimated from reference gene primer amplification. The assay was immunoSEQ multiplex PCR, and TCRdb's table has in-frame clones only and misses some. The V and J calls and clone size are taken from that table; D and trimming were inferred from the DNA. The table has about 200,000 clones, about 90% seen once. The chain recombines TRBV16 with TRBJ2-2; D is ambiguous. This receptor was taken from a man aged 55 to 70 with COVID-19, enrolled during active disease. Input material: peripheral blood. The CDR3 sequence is CASSPTRTGELFF. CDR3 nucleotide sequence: TGTGCCAGCAGCCCGACGAGGACCGGGGAGCTGTTTTTT.